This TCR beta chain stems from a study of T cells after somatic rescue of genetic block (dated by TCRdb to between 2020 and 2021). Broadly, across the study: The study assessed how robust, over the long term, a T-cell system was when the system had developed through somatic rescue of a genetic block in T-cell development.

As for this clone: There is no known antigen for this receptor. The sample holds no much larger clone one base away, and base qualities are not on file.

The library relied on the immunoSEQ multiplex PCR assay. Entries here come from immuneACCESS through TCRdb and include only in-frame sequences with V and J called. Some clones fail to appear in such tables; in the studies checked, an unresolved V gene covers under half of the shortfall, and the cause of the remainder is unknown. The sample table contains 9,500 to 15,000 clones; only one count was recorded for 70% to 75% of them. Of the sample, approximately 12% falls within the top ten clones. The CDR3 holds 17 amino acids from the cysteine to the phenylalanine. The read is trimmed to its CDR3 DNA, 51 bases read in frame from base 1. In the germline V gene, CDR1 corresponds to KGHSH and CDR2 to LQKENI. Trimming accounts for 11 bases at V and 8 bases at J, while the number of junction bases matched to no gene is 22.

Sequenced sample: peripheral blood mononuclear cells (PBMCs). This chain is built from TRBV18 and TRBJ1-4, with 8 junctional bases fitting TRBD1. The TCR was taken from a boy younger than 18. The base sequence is TGTGCCGGGATACATGACACGCGGGACAGGAGAGAAGAAAAACTGTTTTTT. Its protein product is CAGIHDTRDRREEKLFF. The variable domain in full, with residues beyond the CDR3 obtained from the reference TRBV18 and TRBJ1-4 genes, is NAGVMQNPRHLVRRRGQEARLRCSPMKGHSHVYWYRQLPEEGLKFMVYLQKENIIDESGMPKERFSAEFPKEGPSILRIQQVVRGDSAAYFCAGIHDTRDRREEKLFFGSGTQLSVL.